This T cell receptor (beta chain) was captured by sequencing in a study of blood T cell repertoires in COVID-19. TCRdb's copy holds only in-frame clones and misses some; the assay was immunoSEQ multiplex PCR. The sample holds about 440,000 clones; roughly 90% are singletons and the top ten take 4.3%. The germline CDR1 and CDR2 sequences are MNHEY and SVGAGI. Trimming stripped 6 bases from V and 1 base from J, with 9 bases between. The CDR3 has 13 residues. Material for sequencing was peripheral blood. This TCR was recovered from a woman aged 30 to 39 with acute or convalescent COVID-19. V is TRBV6-5 and J is TRBJ1-1; the D gene is possibly TRBD1 (6 bases). The CDR3 reads CASRQQGNTEAFF. The CDR3 nucleotides read TGTGCCAGCAGACAACAGGGGAACACTGAAGCTTTCTTT.